This T cell receptor beta chain was identified in a study of patients and donors after allogeneic stem cell transplantation. Germline CDR1 is LGHNA and CDR2 is YSLEER. This CDR3 is 13 amino acids long. The V end was cut by 3 bases, the J end by 1 base, with 4 bases between. TCRdb analysed the RT-PCR reads with MiXCR anew, one entry per CDR3 protein. The profile shows roughly 960,000 distinct CDR3 sequences, roughly 17% of them singletons. The sample consisted of blood, either unsorted or a sorted T cell fraction (not recorded which). The clonotype originates from a human donor who was either an allogeneic HSCT recipient or a stem cell or donor lymphocyte infusion donor (not recorded which). It is not recorded whose cells these are; they may come from a transplant donor. The rearrangement uses TRBV4-3 and TRBJ1-5, with D uncertain. As DNA, the CDR3 is TGCGCCAGCAGCCAGGCGAGCAATCAGCCCCAGCATTTT. It specifies CASSQASNQPQHF.